A selection of T cell receptor beta chains follows, all from one sample in a study of T cells in Graves' hyperthyroidism and ophthalmopathy. Using its own MiXCR run on the multiplex PCR reads, TCRdb lists one record per CDR3 protein. The data show 500,000 or so distinct CDR3 sequences, approximately 16% seen once. The sample was blood. These receptor sequences come from a woman under 40 with Graves' ophthalmopathy. Both conserved end residues are part of each CDR3. A D gene is named only where the DNA matches it firmly. Clone size is given for some rows only: seen once, a few or many times, or a class if the clone is expanded.

j_call | d_call | v_call | clone_size | cdr3_nt | cdr3_aa
TRBJ1-4 | - | TRBV3-1 | many | TGTGCCAGCAGCCAAGGAAGGAAGGCAACTAATGAAAAACTGTTTTTT | CASSQGRKATNEKLFF
TRBJ2-3 | TRBD1 | TRBV4-3 | few | TGCGCCAGCAGCCAAGATCCCACAGGGGTTGATACGCAGTATTTT | CASSQDPTGVDTQYF
TRBJ2-7 | TRBD1 | TRBV24-1 | - | TGTGCCACCAAAGGACAGGACAACTACGAGCAGTACTTC | CATKGQDNYEQYF
TRBJ2-7 | TRBD2 | TRBV5-5 | many | TGTGCCAGCAGCCTGACTAGCGGGAAACACGAGCAGTACTTC | CASSLTSGKHEQYF
TRBJ2-2 | - | TRBV5-1 | - | TGCGCCAGCAGCTTGCCAGAGACCGTTCCGGATTGGAACACCGGGGAGCTGTTTTTT | CASSLPETVPDWNTGELFF
TRBJ1-5 | - | TRBV7-9 | few | TGTGCCAGCAGCTTGGGGGAATGGGGCAATCAGCCCCAGCATTTT | CASSLGEWGNQPQHF
TRBJ2-5 | TRBD1 | TRBV7-2 | few | TGTGCCAGCAGCTGGGGACAGGGTTACGGGGAGACCCAGTACTTC | CASSWGQGYGETQYF
TRBJ2-3 | - | TRBV12-3/TRBV12-4 | many | TGTGCCAGCAGGCGCACAGATACGCAGTATTTT | CASRRTDTQYF
TRBJ2-2 | - | TRBV7-3 | many | TGTGCCAGCAGCCCGGGCATGTCCACCGGGGAGCTGTTTTTT | CASSPGMSTGELFF
TRBJ1-5 | TRBD1 | TRBV2 | once | TGTGCCAGCAGTCGGGACAGCGCAAATCAGCCCCAGCATTTT | CASSRDSANQPQHF
TRBJ2-7 | - | TRBV20-1 | many | TGCAGTGCTAGAGATTATCGTCGTGTGGACACGAGCTCCTACGAGCAGTACTTC | CSARDYRRVDTSSYEQYF
TRBJ2-1 | TRBD2 | TRBV4-1 | - | TGCGCCAGCAGCCAAGATGCCGGACTAACGGCTAGCGGGAATGAGCAGTTCTTC | CASSQDAGLTASGNEQFF
TRBJ2-7 | - | TRBV27 | many | TGTGCCAGCAGTTTTGCTCCGCCTAGGAGCTCCTACGAGCAGTACTTC | CASSFAPPRSSYEQYF
TRBJ2-5 | TRBD2 | TRBV7-9 | - | TGTGCCAGCACGACTAGCCCGAGTCAAGAGACCCAGTACTTC | CASTTSPSQETQYF
TRBJ2-3 | - | TRBV3-1 | - | TGTGCCAGCAGCCAATATCTAAATACAGATACGCAGTATTTT | CASSQYLNTDTQYF
TRBJ2-2 | TRBD2 | TRBV4-3 | - | TGCGCCAGCAGCCAGGGACTAGCGGTGACCGGGGAGCTGTTTTTT | CASSQGLAVTGELFF
TRBJ2-3 | - | TRBV7-2 | many | TGTGCCAGCAGCATGAGCACAGATACGCAGTATTTT | CASSMSTDTQYF
TRBJ2-1 | TRBD2 | TRBV18 | many | TGTGCCAGCTCACCACCCCTAGCGGGGGGGGATGAGCAGTTCTTC | CASSPPLAGGDEQFF
TRBJ2-1 | TRBD2 | TRBV6-4 | - | TGTGCCAGCAGCCTCGGGCTAGCGGGAGTCCCTGAGCAGTTCTTC | CASSLGLAGVPEQFF
TRBJ2-1 | - | TRBV29-1 | few | TGCAGCGTTGGGCCAACTAGTTACAATGAGCAGTTCTTC | CSVGPTSYNEQFF
TRBJ2-1 | - | TRBV12-3/TRBV12-4 | - | TGTGCCAGCAGTTGGGCTGGGAATGAGCAGTTCTTC | CASSWAGNEQFF
TRBJ2-2 | TRBD2 | TRBV5-1 | many | TGTGCCAGCAGCCTGACTAGCGGAACCGGGGAGCTGTTTTTT | CASSLTSGTGELFF
TRBJ2-5 | - | TRBV5-4 | - | TGTGCCAGCAGCTTTGGGGTCGGGGGCGGAGGAGAGACCCAGTACTTC | CASSFGVGGGGETQYF
TRBJ1-2 | - | TRBV28 | - | TGTGCCAGCAGTTTAATCGGGAGGTGGGCAGGAGGAATAGTGGGCTACACCTTC | CASSLIGRWAGGIVGYTF